Presented here are 16 T cell receptor beta chains from one specimen sequenced in a study of blood T cell repertoires in COVID-19. Clones were sequenced by immunoSEQ multiplex PCR, and TCRdb holds only the in-frame ones, with some missing. The data show 85,000 to 130,000 clones, with roughly nine tenths seen just once and 0.97% held by the top ten. The sequenced sample was peripheral blood. These receptors were collected from a man aged 60 to 69 with acute or convalescent COVID-19.

J is TRBJ2-6 and V is TRBV5-4, with 7 bases identical to TRBD2. V gave up 4 bases and J gave up 0 bases; unmatched junction bases: 4. The CDR3 sequence is 16 residues long. Germline lookup yields CDR1 SGHNT and CDR2 YYREEE (reference sequence). The CDR3, as DNA: TGTGCCAGCAGCGGGCGGGGGTTCTCTGGGGCCAACGTCCTGACTTTC. This codes for CASSGRGFSGANVLTF. The variable domain in full, completed from reference TRBV5-4 and TRBJ2-6, reads ETGVTQSPTHLIKTRGQQVTLRCSSQSGHNTVSWYQQALGQGPQFIFQYYREEENGRGNFPPRFSGLQFPNYSSELNVNALELDDSALYLCASSGRGFSGANVLTFGAGSRLTVL.

The CDR3 loop is CASSLPSGGAMVEQFF. In DNA, the CDR3 is TGTGCCAGCAGCTTGCCTAGCGGGGGCGCTATGGTTGAGCAGTTCTTC. The rearrangement uses TRBV11-1 and TRBJ2-1; 10 nucleotides match TRBD2. The CDR3 loop spans 16 amino acids. The trim removed 3 bases at V and 9 bases at J, leaving 11 bases unmatched. In germline, CDR1 is SGHAT, CDR2 FQDESV (reference sequence).

The chain combines TRBV28 with TRBJ1-5; TRBD1 agrees at 9 bases. CDR3 length: 16 residues. Germline CDR1 and CDR2: MDHEN and SYDVKM. V shed 8 bases, J shed 9 bases, and the junction held 17 bases outside the gene matches. The CDR3: CASPPPSGTGTLPQHF. The CDR3 nucleotides read TGTGCCAGCCCCCCCCCTTCCGGGACAGGGACGTTGCCCCAGCATTTT.

This rearrangement joins TRBV27 to TRBJ2-7; 9 bases are shared with TRBD2. J was trimmed by 4 bases and V by 3 bases; bases with no gene match: 4. This CDR3 region has 14 residues. In germline, CDR1 is MNHEY, CDR2 SMNVEV (reference sequence). The CDR3 protein is CASSLGGRGYEQYV. Written as DNA, the CDR3 is TGTGCCAGCAGTTTGGGCGGGAGGGGATACGAGCAGTACGTC.

This rearrangement joins TRBV2 to TRBJ1-5, with no clear D. The V end was cut by 3 bases, the J end by 2 bases, with 11 bases between. The germline V gene has CDR1 SNHLY and CDR2 FYNNEI. CDR3 length: 15 amino acids. The CDR3 bases are TGTGCCAGCAGTGAGCTGCGCCTTGGCAATCAGCCCCAGCATTTT. Protein sequence: CASSELRLGNQPQHF.

V is TRBV4-1 and J is TRBJ1-1; no definite D call. CDR1 is MGHRA and CDR2 is YSYEKL in the germline V gene. CDR3 length: 16 residues. V was shortened by 0 bases and J by 2 bases, with 13 bases between the two germline ends. The CDR3 bases are TGCGCCAGCAGCCAAGATCAGAGAACAGATAACACTGAAGCTTTCTTT. Encoded protein: CASSQDQRTDNTEAFF.

The J gene is TRBJ2-1, the V gene TRBV11-3, with D perhaps TRBD2 (5 bases). Trimming left V 5 bases short and J 7 bases short, with 18 bases between. CDR1 is SGHNT, CDR2 YENEEA, per germline. The CDR3 runs to 15 residues. The DNA of the CDR3 is TGTGCCAGCAGCCCAGATACCGGGAAATTAAATGAGCAGTTCTTC. Translated: CASSPDTGKLNEQFF.

The chain links TRBV11-3 to TRBJ2-1, with 7 bases identical to TRBD2. There are 15 residues in the CDR3. CDR1 SGHNT and CDR2 YENEEA come from the germline V gene. J was trimmed by 5 bases and V by 6 bases; bases with no gene match: 10. This chain's CDR3 is CASSSREVVNNEQFF. In nucleotides, the CDR3 is TGTGCCAGCAGTAGCCGGGAGGTAGTGAACAATGAGCAGTTCTTC. Complete variable domain (other parts from reference TRBV11-3 and TRBJ2-1): EAGVVQSPRYKIIEKKQPVAFWCNPISGHNTLYWYLQNLGQGPELLIRYENEEAVDDSQLPKDRFSAERLKGVDSTLKIQPAELGDSAVYLCASSSREVVNNEQFFGPGTRLTVL.

J is TRBJ1-2 and V is TRBV27; maybe TRBD1 (5 bases). This CDR3 is built from 13 residues. Germline lookup yields CDR1 MNHEY and CDR2 SMNVEV (reference sequence). V was clipped by 3 bases and J by 8 bases, with 13 bases between them. The CDR3 region is CASSFRGGGGYTF. The CDR3 coding sequence is TGTGCCAGCAGTTTTAGGGGAGGTGGAGGCTACACCTTC.

This clone was counted a few times. V and J are TRBV24-1 and TRBJ2-2; 8 bases align to TRBD1. In germline, CDR1 is KGHDR, CDR2 SFDVKD. V trimming: 5 bases; J trimming: 1 base; junction bases outside the gene matches: 11. This CDR3 has 18 amino acids. In DNA, the CDR3 is TGTGCCACCAGTGCCATCCCGACAGGGGCCCAGAACACCGGGGAGCTGTTTTTT. It specifies CATSAIPTGAQNTGELFF.

The V call is TRBV2, the J call TRBJ1-1, with D hard to call. Per the germline V gene, CDR1 is SNHLY and CDR2 is FYNNEI. Trimming took off 3 bases at V and 7 bases at J, with 6 bases between the two ends. The CDR3 runs to 11 residues. CDR3 bases: TGTGCCAGCAGTGAGGCACGTGAAGCTTTCTTT. Translating gives CASSEAREAFF.

This clone was seen once. The V call is TRBV5-1, the J call TRBJ1-3; D unresolved. Trimming pared 0 bases from V and 0 bases from J, leaving 4 bases between. The CDR3 runs to 14 residues. CDR1 and CDR2 (germline): SGHRS, YFSETQ. The CDR3, as DNA: TGCGCCAGCAGCTTGGCAGGCTCTGGAAACACCATATATTTT. Translating gives CASSLAGSGNTIYF.

This rearrangement joins TRBV7-9 to TRBJ2-7; 7 bases align to TRBD2. The CDR3 covers 16 residues. The germline CDR1 and CDR2 sequences are SEHNR and FQNEAQ (reference sequence). V was clipped by 5 bases and J by 0 bases; unmatched bases: 10. The CDR3, as DNA: TGTGCCAGCAGCCCTCCTGGCGGGAGAAGCTCCTACGAGCAGTACTTC. Translation: CASSPPGGRSSYEQYF.

This clone showed up just once. V and J are TRBV29-1 and TRBJ1-2, with TRBD1 matching 7 bases. The CDR3 is 13 amino acids. Germline V CDR1 and CDR2: SQVTM, ANQGSEA. V shed 0 bases, J shed 5 bases, and the junction held 3 bases outside the gene matches. The CDR3 spells CSVEEGTVYGYTF. CDR3 DNA sequence: TGCAGCGTTGAAGAAGGGACAGTTTATGGCTACACCTTC.

This CDR3 is CASSLAGGLNEQFF. CDR3 coding DNA: TGCGCCAGCAGCTTAGCGGGAGGGCTGAATGAGCAGTTCTTC. The chain carries TRBV5-1 and TRBJ2-1; the match to TRBD2 covers 10 bases. Germline-derived CDR1 and CDR2 are SGHRS and YFSETQ. The CDR3 has 14 residues. Trimming at V came to 2 bases and at J to 7 bases, leaving 3 bases not matched to a gene.

The chain carries TRBV28 and TRBJ1-5; D may be TRBD1 (6 bases). V shed 10 bases and J shed 5 bases, with 21 bases lying between them. Germline V gene lookup returns CDR1 MDHEN and CDR2 SYDVKM. CDR3 length: 15 amino acids. The CDR3 coding sequence is TGTGCCAACTCGGTCGGGGGGGCGAAGGATCAGCCCCAGCATTTT. It yields the protein CANSVGGAKDQPQHF. Supplemented by reference TRBV28 and TRBJ1-5, the full variable domain reads DVKVTQSSRYLVKRTGEKVFLECVQDMDHENMFWYRQDPGLGLRLIYFSYDVKMKEKGDIPEGYSVSREKKERFSLILESASTNQTSMYLCANSVGGAKDQPQHFGDGTRLSIL.